The following is a T cell receptor beta chain sequence with its context. This specimen belongs to a study of monozygotic twins with inflammatory bowel disease. A total RNA quantity of 3500 ng went into each TCR library. Reprocessing the 5' RACE reads, TCRdb reports a single entry for every CDR3 protein and omits DNA. This table lists around 100,000 distinct CDR3 sequences. The CDR3 spans 14 residues. Germline CDR1 reads DFQATT; CDR2 reads SNEGSKA (reference sequence). The TCR comes from a human donor with ulcerative colitis or Crohn's disease, or a healthy co-twin of an affected twin (not recorded which). V usage is TRBV20-1 and J usage is TRBJ1-5; checking the TCRdb D call of TRBD1 is not possible without DNA. The sample consisted of blood. The CDR3: CSAPGPTPNQPQHF.